The rows below give T cell receptor beta chains drawn from one sample of a study of control samples from healthy donors and cancer patients. Measured with immunoSEQ multiplex PCR; TCRdb has only the in-frame clones, and not every one. The sample has around 96,000 clones; more than 80% are singletons. The sample was blood. All receptors come from a young man in good health. Each CDR3 is given with its conserved first and last residue. The D gene is left open where the match is weak.

TRBJ1-3 TRBV3-1/TRBV3-2 TRBD1 CASSQDRDSGNTIYF TGTGCCAGCAGCCAGGACAGGGATTCTGGAAACACCATATATTTT
TRBJ2-5 TRBV9 TRBD1 CASSVGTGQETQYF TGTGCCAGCAGCGTAGGGACAGGGCAAGAGACCCAGTACTTC
TRBJ1-5 TRBV27 TRBD1 CASSLGTGGGQPQHF TGTGCCAGCAGCCTCGGGACAGGGGGCGGTCAGCCCCAGCATTTT
TRBJ1-1 TRBV4-1 TRBD1 CASSQPETGDLNTEAFF TGCGCCAGCAGCCAACCCGAGACAGGGGACTTGAACACTGAAGCTTTCTTT
TRBJ2-2 TRBV30 - CAWKPLGELFF TGTGCCTGGAAACCTTTGGGGGAGCTGTTTTTT
TRBJ2-3 TRBV5-4 TRBD2 CASSPGGGGAATDTQYF TGTGCCAGCAGCCCAGGAGGCGGGGGGGCAGCTACAGATACGCAGTATTTT
TRBJ2-7 TRBV11-2 TRBD1 CASSLTGTEYYEQYF TGTGCCAGCAGCTTAACCGGGACAGAGTACTACGAGCAGTACTTC
TRBJ1-6 TRBV10-3 TRBD1 CASKTGANSPLHF TGTGCCTCCAAGACAGGGGCTAATTCACCCCTCCACTTT
TRBJ2-7 TRBV20-1 - CSAREGGKAYF TGCAGTGCTAGAGAGGGCGGGAAGGCGTACTTC
TRBJ1-2 TRBV5-6 TRBD1 CASSQGTANYGYTF TGTGCCAGCAGCCAAGGGACAGCGAACTATGGCTACACCTTC
TRBJ2-5 TRBV12-5 - CASAGLMIQETQYF TGTGCTAGTGCCGGACTCATGATACAAGAGACCCAGTACTTC
TRBJ1-2 TRBV12-3/TRBV12-4 - CASSDGPYGYTF TGTGCCAGCAGCGACGGACCCTATGGCTACACCTTC
TRBJ2-5 TRBV2 TRBD2 CATSGTRQEETQYF TGTGCCACCTCCGGGACTAGACAAGAAGAGACCCAGTACTTC
TRBJ1-3 TRBV19 TRBD1 CASSTLASTGVDTIYF TGTGCCAGTAGTACCCTAGCTTCGACAGGGGTGGACACCATATATTTT
TRBJ1-1 TRBV30 - CACRGVNTEAFF TGTGCTTGCCGCGGTGTGAACACTGAAGCTTTCTTT
TRBJ2-3 TRBV10-3 TRBD2 CAISAFLAASTDTQYF TGTGCCATCTCCGCCTTTCTAGCGGCTAGCACAGATACGCAGTATTTT
TRBJ2-1 TRBV3-1/TRBV3-2 - CASSQDSFADYNEQFF TGTGCCAGCAGCCAAGACAGCTTTGCGGACTACAATGAGCAGTTCTTC
TRBJ1-1 TRBV18 - CASSLPTGPPLSTEAFF TGTGCCAGCTCACTACCAACCGGACCGCCTCTGAGCACTGAAGCTTTCTTT
TRBJ2-1 TRBV6-4 - CASSDDKRSYNEQFF TGTGCCAGCAGTGACGATAAGCGGTCCTACAATGAGCAGTTCTTC
TRBJ2-3 TRBV30 TRBD1 CAWATGGEADTQYF TGTGCCTGGGCGACAGGGGGCGAGGCAGATACGCAGTATTTT